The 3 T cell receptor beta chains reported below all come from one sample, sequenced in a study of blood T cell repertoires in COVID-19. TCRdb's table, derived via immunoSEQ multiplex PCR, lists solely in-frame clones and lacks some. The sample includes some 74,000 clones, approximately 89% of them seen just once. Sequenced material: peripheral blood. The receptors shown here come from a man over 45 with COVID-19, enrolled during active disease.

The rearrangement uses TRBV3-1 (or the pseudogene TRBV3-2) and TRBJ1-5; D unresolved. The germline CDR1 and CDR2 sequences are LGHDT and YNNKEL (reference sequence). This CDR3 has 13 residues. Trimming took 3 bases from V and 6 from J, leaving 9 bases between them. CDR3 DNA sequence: TGTGCCAGCAGCCACAGACCTAGTCAGCCCCAGCATTTT. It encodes CASSHRPSQPQHF.

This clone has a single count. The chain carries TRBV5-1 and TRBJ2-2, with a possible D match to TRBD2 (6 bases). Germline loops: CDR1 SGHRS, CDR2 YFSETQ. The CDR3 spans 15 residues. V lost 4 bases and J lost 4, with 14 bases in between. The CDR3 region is CASSLEASVTGELFF. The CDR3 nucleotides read TGCGCCAGCAGCCTCGAAGCTAGCGTCACCGGGGAGCTGTTTTTT.

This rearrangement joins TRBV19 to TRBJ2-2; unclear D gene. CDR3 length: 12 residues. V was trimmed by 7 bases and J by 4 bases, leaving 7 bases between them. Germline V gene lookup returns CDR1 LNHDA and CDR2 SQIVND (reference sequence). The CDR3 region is CASNVATGELFF. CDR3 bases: TGTGCCAGTAATGTGGCCACCGGGGAGCTGTTTTTT.